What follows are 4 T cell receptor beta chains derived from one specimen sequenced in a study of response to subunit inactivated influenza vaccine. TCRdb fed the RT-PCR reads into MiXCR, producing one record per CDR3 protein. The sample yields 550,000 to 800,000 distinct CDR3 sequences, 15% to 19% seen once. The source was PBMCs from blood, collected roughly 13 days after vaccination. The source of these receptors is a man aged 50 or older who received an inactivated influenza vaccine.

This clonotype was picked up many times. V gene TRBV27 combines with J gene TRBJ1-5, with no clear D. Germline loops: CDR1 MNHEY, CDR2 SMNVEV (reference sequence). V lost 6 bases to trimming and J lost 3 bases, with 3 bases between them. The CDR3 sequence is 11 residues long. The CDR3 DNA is TGTGCCAGCAGGGCCAATCAGCCCCAGCATTTT. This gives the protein CASRANQPQHF.

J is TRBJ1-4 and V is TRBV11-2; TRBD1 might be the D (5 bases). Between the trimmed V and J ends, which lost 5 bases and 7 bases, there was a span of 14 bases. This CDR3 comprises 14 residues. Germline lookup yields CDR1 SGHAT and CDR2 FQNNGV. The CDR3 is CASSSRVGGEKLFF. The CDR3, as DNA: TGTGCCAGCAGCAGCAGGGTTGGGGGTGAAAAACTGTTTTTT.

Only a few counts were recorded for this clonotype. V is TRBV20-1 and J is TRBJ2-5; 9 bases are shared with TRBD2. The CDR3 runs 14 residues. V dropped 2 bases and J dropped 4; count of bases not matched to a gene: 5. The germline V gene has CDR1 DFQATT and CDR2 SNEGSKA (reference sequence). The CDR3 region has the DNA TGCAGTGCTAGATCGGCACTAGCGGGAGAGACCCAGTACTTC. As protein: CSARSALAGETQYF.

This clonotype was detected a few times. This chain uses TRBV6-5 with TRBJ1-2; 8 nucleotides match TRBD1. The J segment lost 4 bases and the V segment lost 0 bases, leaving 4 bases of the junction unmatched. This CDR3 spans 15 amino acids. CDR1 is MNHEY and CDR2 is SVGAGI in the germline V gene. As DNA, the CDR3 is TGTGCCAGCAGTTACTCGGGACAGGCCAGCTATGGCTACACCTTC. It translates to CASSYSGQASYGYTF.